The 19 T cell receptor beta chains below were found in one sample sequenced in a study of control samples from healthy donors and cancer patients. Repertoires were generated with immunoSEQ multiplex PCR, while TCRdb's copy carries only in-frame clones and drops some. The table records about 79,000 clones, roughly 93% of them present only once. Sequencing input: PBMCs. These receptors all stem from a woman aged 40 to 55 with lung cancer.

The chain has TRBV27 and TRBJ1-1, with D maybe TRBD1 (5 bases). CDR3 length: 15 amino acids. Germline-derived CDR1 and CDR2 are MNHEY and SMNVEV (reference sequence). Trimming removed 6 bases at V and 4 bases at J, with 18 bases between. The CDR3 sequence is CASSDHRPPGTEAFF. DNA for the CDR3: TGTGCCAGCAGCGATCACAGGCCTCCGGGCACTGAAGCTTTCTTT.

The chain couples TRBV19 to TRBJ1-1, with D hard to call. This CDR3 is 14 amino acids long. Germline lookup yields CDR1 LNHDA and CDR2 SQIVND (reference sequence). V lost 1 base to trimming and J lost 0 bases, with 6 bases between them. In nucleotides, the CDR3 is TGTGCCAGTAGTATAGGGCAGATGAACACTGAAGCTTTCTTT. Its protein is CASSIGQMNTEAFF.

V and J are TRBV5-4 and TRBJ2-1, with D unclear. This CDR3 has 15 amino acids. From germline, CDR1 is SGHNT and CDR2 YYREEE (reference sequence). V lost 0 bases and J 0 bases, leaving 7 bases between the germline ends. The CDR3 nucleotides are TGTGCCAGCAGCTTGGGTCTGGACTCCTACAATGAGCAGTTCTTC. As protein: CASSLGLDSYNEQFF.

This chain links TRBV12-5 with TRBJ1-5; D remains ambiguous. Germline V gene sequence: CDR1 LGHNT, CDR2 FRNRAP. This CDR3 is built from 13 residues. V lost 2 bases, J lost 0 bases, and 2 bases lay in between. The CDR3: CASGLNSNQPQHF. The CDR3 region has the DNA TGTGCTAGTGGTTTGAATAGCAATCAGCCCCAGCATTTT.

V and J are TRBV24-1 and TRBJ1-5; weak D call: TRBD1 (6 bases). The V gene lost 2 bases and the J gene lost 1 base, with 11 bases spanning the gap. The CDR3 is made up of 16 amino acids. From germline, CDR1 is KGHDR and CDR2 SFDVKD. CDR3 amino acids: CATSDSSGASNQPQHF. CDR3 coding DNA: TGTGCCACCAGTGATTCTTCGGGGGCCAGCAATCAGCCCCAGCATTTT.

The chain employs TRBV7-2 and TRBJ1-2; 7 bases line up with TRBD1. The CDR3 consists of 13 residues. Germline values: CDR1 SGHTA, CDR2 FQGNSA. V was clipped by 4 bases and J by 5 bases; unmatched bases: 4. CDR3: CASSSGQNYGYTF. The CDR3 DNA reads as TGTGCCAGCAGCTCGGGACAGAATTATGGCTACACCTTC.

This chain connects TRBV4-2 to TRBJ2-7, with D possibly called TRBD1 or TRBD2 (5 bases each). V lost 3 bases, J lost 0 bases, and 6 bases lay in between. From germline, CDR1 is LGHNA and CDR2 YNFKEQ. This CDR3 is 13 amino acids long. The CDR3 DNA follows: TGTGCCAGCAGCCAGAGGGGCTCCTACGAGCAGTACTTC. Translating gives CASSQRGSYEQYF.

The chain links TRBV4-2 to TRBJ1-2; TRBD1 matches 8 bases. V lost 3 bases to trimming and J lost 0 bases; unmatched junction nucleotides: 3. The V gene's germline CDR1 is LGHNA and CDR2 YNFKEQ. CDR3 length: 15 amino acids. The CDR3 nucleotides read TGTGCCAGCAGCCAGTCGACAGGGGCTAACTATGGCTACACCTTC. Its translation: CASSQSTGANYGYTF.

V gene TRBV29-1 combines with J gene TRBJ1-2; D call uncertain. The CDR3 has 12 amino acids. CDR1 SQVTM and CDR2 ANQGSEA come from the germline V gene. V lost 7 bases to trimming and J lost 4 bases, with 13 bases between them. The CDR3 DNA is TGCAGCGGGACCGATACCGTCTATGGCTACACCTTC. This sequence encodes CSGTDTVYGYTF.

There are a few counts of this clone. V gene TRBV5-5 combines with J gene TRBJ1-1, with D maybe TRBD1 (6 bases). V gave up 1 base and J gave up 4 bases, with 11 bases separating them. Germline values: CDR1 SGHKS, CDR2 YYEKEE (reference sequence). The CDR3 spans 14 residues. The CDR3 sequence is CASSLYQGGTEAFF. The CDR3 DNA follows: TGTGCCAGCAGCTTGTATCAAGGGGGCACTGAAGCTTTCTTT.

V and J are TRBV3-1 (or the pseudogene TRBV3-2) and TRBJ2-1, with 8 bases matching TRBD1. Unmatched junction bases numbered 8, after V lost 4 bases and J lost 3 bases. This CDR3 has 16 residues. The germline CDR1 and CDR2 sequences are LGHDT and YNNKEL (reference sequence). Here the CDR3 DNA reads TGTGCCAGCAGCCCGTCGACAGGGGTCGTCTACAATGAGCAGTTCTTC. This sequence encodes CASSPSTGVVYNEQFF.

The V gene is TRBV5-1, the J gene TRBJ1-1, with 7 bases lining up with TRBD1. Germline V lookup: CDR1 SGHRS, CDR2 YFSETQ. CDR3 length equals 16 residues. The J segment lost 6 bases and the V segment lost 4 bases, leaving 15 bases of the junction unmatched. CDR3 sequence: CASSPRPGQTSPEAFF. In nucleotides, the CDR3 is TGCGCCAGCAGCCCCCGCCCGGGACAGACGTCCCCTGAAGCTTTCTTT.

The chain carries TRBV19 and TRBJ1-2; D unresolved. Between the trimmed V and J ends, which lost 6 bases and 5 bases, there was a span of 16 bases. Germline CDR1 and CDR2: LNHDA and SQIVND (reference sequence). The CDR3 has 14 residues. CDR3 coding DNA: TGTGCCAGTAGGCCGTATGGGGAATCGTATGGCTACACCTTC. Protein sequence: CASRPYGESYGYTF.

The chain has TRBV11-2 and TRBJ2-3; a possible D gene is TRBD1 (5 bases). V lost 2 bases, J lost 2 bases, and 8 bases lay in between. The CDR3 covers 14 residues. The V gene's germline CDR1 is SGHAT and CDR2 FQNNGV. CDR3 nucleotide sequence: TGTGCCAGCAGCTTAAGACAGCCCACAGATACGCAGTATTTT. Its translation is CASSLRQPTDTQYF.

The chain is built from TRBV7-9 and TRBJ1-3; no definite D call. The CDR3 is made up of 15 amino acids. Deletions cut 5 bases from V and 0 bases from J, with 11 bases between. Per germline, CDR1 SEHNR and CDR2 FQNEAQ (reference sequence). The CDR3 spells CASSSDWGSGNTIYF. The CDR3 DNA follows: TGTGCCAGCAGCAGTGACTGGGGCTCTGGAAACACCATATATTTT.

This chain uses TRBV28 with TRBJ2-7; 7 bases agree with TRBD1. The germline CDR1 and CDR2 sequences are MDHEN and SYDVKM. This CDR3 is built from 14 residues. V shed 11 bases and J 2 bases; nucleotides not matched to a gene: 12. This CDR3 is CAGDRERPTYEQYF. As DNA, the CDR3 is TGTGCCGGAGACAGGGAAAGACCTACCTACGAGCAGTACTTC.

The J gene is TRBJ2-7, the V gene TRBV3-1 (or the pseudogene TRBV3-2), with 10 bases identical to TRBD1. The CDR3 spans 14 residues. V shed 7 bases, J shed 5 bases, and the junction held 8 bases outside the gene matches. Germline V gives CDR1 LGHDT, CDR2 YNNKEL (reference sequence). CDR3 DNA sequence: TGTGCCAGCAAGTCGACAGGGGGCAGCGACGAGCAGTACTTC. As protein: CASKSTGGSDEQYF.

The rearrangement joins TRBV9 to TRBJ2-5; D not resolved. The CDR3 contains 14 residues. Trimming pared 0 bases from V and 4 bases from J, leaving 10 bases between. Germline V gene data show CDR1 as SGDLS and CDR2 as YYNGEE. The CDR3 protein is CASSVAPRIETQYF. In nucleotides, the CDR3 is TGTGCCAGCAGCGTAGCTCCCAGGATAGAGACCCAGTACTTC.

The chain links TRBV4-1 to TRBJ1-2; 8 bases are shared with TRBD1. Germline V lookup: CDR1 MGHRA, CDR2 YSYEKL. V dropped 0 bases and J dropped 4; count of bases not matched to a gene: 7. The CDR3 has 16 amino acids. This CDR3 is CASSQDTTGAGYGYTF. For the CDR3, the DNA is TGCGCCAGCAGCCAAGATACGACAGGGGCTGGCTATGGCTACACCTTC.